This is a list of T cell receptor beta chains from one sample in a study of molecular identifiers for immune sequencing clone quantification. TCRdb analysed the PCR reads with MiXCR anew, one entry per CDR3 protein. The sample includes around 480,000 distinct CDR3 sequences, around 25% seen only once; the top ten take around 0.76%. The sequencing input was naive CD8+ T cells from blood, with Jurkat cell RNA spiked in. The receptors were sampled from a human donor in good health. Some libraries in this study had Jurkat cell RNA spiked in. Each CDR3 is given with its conserved first and last residue. A D gene is named only where the DNA matches it firmly. Not every row has a clone size; where given, it reads once, few, many or a size class.

CASSLFGMGVDTGELFF TGTGCCAGCTCACTATTCGGAATGGGAGTCGACACCGGGGAGCTGTTTTTT TRBV18 - - TRBJ2-2
CASSMRLDYYEQYF TGTGCCAGTAGTATGCGACTGGACTACTACGAGCAGTACTTC TRBV19 few - TRBJ2-7
CSARDVGLAGISDTQYF TGCAGTGCTAGAGATGTTGGGCTAGCGGGGATTTCGGATACGCAGTATTTT TRBV20-1 many TRBD2 TRBJ2-3
CASSPDRGRGTEAFF TGTGCCAGCAGCCCAGACAGGGGTAGAGGCACTGAAGCTTTCTTT TRBV12-3/TRBV12-4 many TRBD1 TRBJ1-1
CASSFMQGYSNQPQHF TGTGCCAGCAGCTTTATGCAGGGCTATAGCAATCAGCCCCAGCATTTT TRBV7-9 many - TRBJ1-5
CASSQDPLNTEAFF TGCGCCAGCAGCCAAGATCCGTTGAACACTGAAGCTTTCTTT TRBV4-1 many - TRBJ1-1
CASSPTGGGVQYF TGTGCCAGCAGCCCCACAGGGGGTGGGGTGCAGTACTTC TRBV7-6 once TRBD1 TRBJ2-7
CASSLHRGRREGLPEQYF TGTGCCAGCAGCTTACATCGTGGTCGACGGGAGGGCCTCCCCGAGCAGTACTTC TRBV7-6 few TRBD2 TRBJ2-7
CASRDRAYGYTF TGTGCCAGTCGGGACAGAGCCTATGGCTACACCTTC TRBV28 many TRBD1 TRBJ1-2
CASITGGYTEAFF TGTGCCAGCATCACAGGGGGCTACACTGAAGCTTTCTTT TRBV2 many TRBD1 TRBJ1-1
CASSLDQGVGYQETQYF TGTGCCAGCAGCTTGGATCAGGGGGTTGGGTACCAAGAGACCCAGTACTTC TRBV5-6 - TRBD1 TRBJ2-5
CASSPESNEQFF TGTGCCAGCAGCCCCGAAAGCAATGAGCAGTTCTTC TRBV9 - - TRBJ2-1
CASSFLDRGQETQYF TGTGCCAGCAGTTTCTTGGACAGGGGCCAAGAGACCCAGTACTTC TRBV28 many TRBD1 TRBJ2-5
CASSPGWGGTDTQYF TGCGCCAGCAGCCCCGGCTGGGGGGGCACAGATACGCAGTATTTT TRBV5-1 many - TRBJ2-3
CASSSDMPYEQYF TGTGCCAGCAGTTCCGACATGCCCTACGAGCAGTACTTC TRBV6-2/TRBV6-3 - - TRBJ2-7
CASRPEGRVTDTQYF TGTGCCAGCCGGCCCGAGGGGAGGGTCACAGATACGCAGTATTTT TRBV6-2/TRBV6-3 - TRBD2 TRBJ2-3
CASTLRGYRGSPGANVLTF TGTGCCAGCACCTTACGGGGCTACAGAGGCTCTCCCGGGGCCAACGTCCTGACTTTC TRBV6-5 few - TRBJ2-6
CASSQLQGEQYF TGCGCCAGCAGCCAGTTACAGGGGGAGCAGTACTTC TRBV4-1 few TRBD1 TRBJ2-7
CATEYGNTIYF TGTGCTACAGAATATGGAAACACCATATATTTT TRBV19 - - TRBJ1-3
CASSYDAGDYGYTF TGTGCCAGCAGTTACGATGCAGGAGATTATGGCTACACCTTC TRBV6-2/TRBV6-3 many - TRBJ1-2
CASSPWDSSNTGELFF TGTGCCAGTAGTCCCTGGGACAGCTCGAACACCGGGGAGCTGTTTTTT TRBV19 - TRBD1 TRBJ2-2
CASRLGWNEQYF TGCGCCAGCAGATTAGGTTGGAACGAGCAGTACTTC TRBV5-1 few - TRBJ2-7
CASSVAGGEYNSPFHF TGTGCCAGCAGCGTCGCCGGGGGGGAATATAATTCACCCTTCCACTTT TRBV7-6 - - TRBJ1-6
CASSLALFYEQYF TGTGCCAGCAGCTTAGCTCTTTTCTACGAGCAGTACTTC TRBV7-2 few - TRBJ2-7
CASSTAEASTGELFF TGTGCCAGCAGTACGGCGGAAGCGAGCACCGGGGAGCTGTTTTTT TRBV7-9 - - TRBJ2-2
CASSIEPPTGLGNQPQHF TGTGCCAGTAGTATAGAACCCCCCACAGGGTTGGGCAATCAGCCCCAGCATTTT TRBV19 - - TRBJ1-5
CASSFLPGTNQPQHF TGTGCCAGCAGTTTTTTACCGGGTACTAATCAGCCCCAGCATTTT TRBV27 many - TRBJ1-5
CASSLWGTGVEKLFF TGTGCCAGCAGCTTGTGGGGGACAGGGGTTGAAAAACTGTTTTTT TRBV5-4 few TRBD1 TRBJ1-4
CSAREETGTYGQYF TGCAGTGCTAGAGAAGAGACAGGGACCTACGGGCAGTACTTC TRBV20-1 - TRBD1 TRBJ2-7
CASSPPGLAEETQYF TGTGCCAGCAGTCCCCCTGGACTAGCGGAGGAGACCCAGTACTTC TRBV12-3/TRBV12-4 once TRBD2 TRBJ2-5
CALHQDRGAPDTQYF TGTGCCCTTCATCAGGACAGGGGGGCCCCAGATACGCAGTATTTT TRBV30 - TRBD1 TRBJ2-3
CASSNLAGGLTDTQYF TGCGCCAGCAGCAATCTAGCGGGGGGGCTTACAGATACGCAGTATTTT TRBV4-3 - TRBD2 TRBJ2-3
CASSSGPRLGYEQYF TGTGCCAGTAGTAGCGGGCCCCGGCTCGGTTACGAGCAGTACTTC TRBV19 few - TRBJ2-7
CASSQDNKASYNSPLHF TGCGCCAGCAGCCAAGATAATAAGGCCTCCTATAATTCACCCCTCCACTTT TRBV4-3 few - TRBJ1-6
CSVEEGDSSGFEKLFF TGCAGCGTTGAAGAGGGGGACAGTAGCGGTTTTGAAAAACTGTTTTTT TRBV29-1 many TRBD1 TRBJ1-4
CASSDGRRPGGRF TGTGCCAGCAGTGATGGGAGGCGGCCAGGGGGCCGCTTC TRBV2 few TRBD1 TRBJ2-7
CASSVPPGQVTEAFF TGTGCCAGCTCAGTACCTCCGGGACAGGTAACTGAAGCTTTCTTT TRBV18 - TRBD1 TRBJ1-1
CASMPSLNNEQFF TGTGCCAGCATGCCCTCCTTAAACAATGAGCAGTTCTTC TRBV12-3/TRBV12-4 few - TRBJ2-1
CAWGMGGGLIEQYF TGTGCCTGGGGGATGGGAGGGGGGTTGATCGAGCAGTACTTC TRBV30 - - TRBJ2-7
CASSPKVQAANEKLFF TGTGCCAGCAGCCCCAAGGTACAGGCCGCTAATGAAAAACTGTTTTTT TRBV3-1 many - TRBJ1-4